This entry concerns a single T cell receptor beta chain. Its target is not known. Other DNA variants within this sample encode the same CDR3. This sample is drawn from a study of shared clonotypes between healthy human individuals. The donors, healthy adults who were HIV-negative, had experienced no recent acute infections or vaccinations. Clones were read by immunoSEQ multiplex PCR, and TCRdb kept only the in-frame ones, dropping some. The sample holds 2 million to 2.5 million clones, approximately 96% seen once. Whole-study results and caveats: Generation probabilities of non-shared clonotypes were lower (relative to those shared by all four donors). Sharing across several donors was seen in 4% to 6.5% of naive CD4 clonotypes.

Germline CDR1 reads GTSNPN; CDR2 reads SVGIG (reference sequence). The CDR3 covers 12 residues. Between the trimmed V and J ends, which lost 2 bases and 7 bases, there was a span of 8 bases. The TCR originated in a man aged 18 to 30 in good health. Sequencing was carried out using naive CD4+ T cells sorted from blood. Subset defined: CD45RA+ positively selected. This rearrangement joins TRBV30 to TRBJ1-4, with no clear D. The DNA of the CDR3 is TGTGCCTGGAGTCAACGGGGTGAAAAACTGTTTTTT. Its translation: CAWSQRGEKLFF. Full variable domain (remainder filled in from reference TRBV30 and TRBJ1-4): SQTIHQWPATLVQPVGSPLSLECTVEGTSNPNLYWYRQAAGRGLQLLFYSVGIGQISSEVPQNLSASRPQDRQFILSSKKLLLSDSGFYLCAWSQRGEKLFFGSGTQLSVL.